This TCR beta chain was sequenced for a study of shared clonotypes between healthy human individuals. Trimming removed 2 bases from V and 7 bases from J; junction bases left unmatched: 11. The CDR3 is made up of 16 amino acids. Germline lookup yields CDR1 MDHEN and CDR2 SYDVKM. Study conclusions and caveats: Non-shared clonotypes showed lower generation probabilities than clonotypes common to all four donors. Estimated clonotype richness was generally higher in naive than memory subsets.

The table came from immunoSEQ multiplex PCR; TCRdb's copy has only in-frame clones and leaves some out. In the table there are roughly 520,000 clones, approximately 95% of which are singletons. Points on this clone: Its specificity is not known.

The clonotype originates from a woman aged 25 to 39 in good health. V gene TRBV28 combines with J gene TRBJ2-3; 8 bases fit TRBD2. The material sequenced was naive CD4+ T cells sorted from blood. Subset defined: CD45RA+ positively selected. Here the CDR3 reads CASSLPLREGMYTQYF. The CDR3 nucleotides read TGTGCCAGCAGTTTACCTCTCCGGGAGGGCATGTATACGCAGTATTTT.